These T cell receptor beta chains were read from a single sample in a study of blood T cell repertoires in COVID-19. Produced via immunoSEQ multiplex PCR; TCRdb's table is partial and in-frame only. The sample shows 45,000 to 65,000 clones, 70% to 85% of them seen only once. The sequenced sample consisted of peripheral blood. All receptors derive from a man aged 55 to 69 with acute or convalescent COVID-19. CDR3s include the opening cysteine and the closing phenylalanine or tryptophan.

>TRBV19
CASSRQGAGGYTF
>TRBV29-1
CSVPRQGFEQYF
>TRBV2
CASSEAAEYYGYTF
>TRBV15
CATSRDPQGFKGYTF
>TRBV2
CASRDRVNTEAFF
>TRBV14
CASSPLLGQGATGDYGYTF
>TRBV2
CASSARDRMNTEAFF
>TRBV19
CASSISGVDTQYF
>TRBV25-1
CASVGEPQHF
>TRBV4-1
CASSQVHRAGNTIYF
>TRBV6-5
CATKTGAPGYTF
>TRBV11-2
CASSRQTPTDTGELFF
>TRBV30
CAWRKKETGGAGDTQYF
>TRBV5-5
CASSLSGTGGVSNGYTF
>TRBV6-1
CASSLRSGEQFF
>TRBV25-1
CASSRERNTEAFF
>TRBV4-1
CASSRSGQGVNEQFF
>TRBV14
CASRLGTGAAEAFF
>TRBV9
CASSVDFSFQGIQYF
>TRBV5-6
CASSLDTYGYTF
>TRBV7-9
CASSQLELAGQETQYF
>TRBV7-6
CASSARQGATTEAFF
>TRBV2
CASSPPDRAYEQYF
>TRBV12-5
CASGSGQGSTDTQYF
>TRBV12-3/TRBV12-4
CASSRDIRGYTF
>TRBV27
CASSFVGNGGSPLHF
>TRBV29-1
CSVAFPETPYEQYF
>TRBV12-3/TRBV12-4
CASSRQGGYGYTF
>TRBV15
CATSRDTGNQPQHF
>TRBV30
CAGDSSINNEQFF